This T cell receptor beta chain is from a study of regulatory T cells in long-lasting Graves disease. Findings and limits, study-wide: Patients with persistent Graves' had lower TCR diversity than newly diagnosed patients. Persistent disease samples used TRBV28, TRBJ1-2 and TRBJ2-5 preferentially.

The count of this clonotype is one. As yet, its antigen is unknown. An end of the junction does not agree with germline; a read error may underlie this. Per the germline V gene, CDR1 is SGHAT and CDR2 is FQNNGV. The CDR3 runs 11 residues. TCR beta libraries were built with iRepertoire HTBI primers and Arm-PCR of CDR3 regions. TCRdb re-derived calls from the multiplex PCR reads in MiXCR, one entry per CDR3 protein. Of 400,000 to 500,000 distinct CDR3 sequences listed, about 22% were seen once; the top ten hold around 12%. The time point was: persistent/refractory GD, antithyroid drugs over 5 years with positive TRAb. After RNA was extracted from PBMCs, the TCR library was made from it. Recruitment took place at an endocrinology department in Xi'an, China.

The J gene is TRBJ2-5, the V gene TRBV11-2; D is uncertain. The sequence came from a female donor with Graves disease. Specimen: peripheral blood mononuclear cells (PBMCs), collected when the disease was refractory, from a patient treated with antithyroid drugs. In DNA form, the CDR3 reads TGTGGCAGCAGCTTAGAGGAGACCCAGTACTTC. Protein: CGSSLEETQYF.